Here is one TCR beta chain with its context. This table comes from immunoSEQ multiplex PCR, and its TCRdb copy is limited to in-frame clones, with some not included. The sample has a few million clones, more than 85% seen once. The data stem from a study of shared clonotypes between healthy human individuals. Sequenced material: naive CD4+ T cells from PBMCs. The subset here: CD45RA+ positively selected. This TCR was recovered from a man aged 18 to 29 in good health. Some clones in this sample may be carry-over from other donors' samples.

The CDR3 bases are TGTGCCAGTAGCCATCCGGGACAGAGTTATGAAGCTTTCTTT. It yields the protein CASSHPGQSYEAFF. The chain recombines TRBV19 with TRBJ1-1; TRBD1 agrees at 7 bases. CDR1 is LNHDA, CDR2 SQIVND, per germline (reference sequence). The CDR3 consists of 14 residues. Unmatched junction bases numbered 11, after V lost 6 bases and J lost 7 bases. Full variable domain (rest looked up from reference TRBV19 and TRBJ1-1): DGGITQSPKYLFRKEGQNVTLSCEQNLNHDAMYWYRQDPGQGLRLIYYSQIVNDFQKGDIAEGYSVSREKKESFPLTVTSAQKNPTAFYLCASSHPGQSYEAFFGQGTRLTVV.